This entry lists 14 T cell receptor beta chains sequenced from one sample in a study of T cell changes during pregnancy in multiple sclerosis. Only in-frame clones appear in the TCRdb table, and some are missing; sequencing was by immunoSEQ multiplex PCR. The table includes 65,000 to 85,000 clones, approximately 91% detected once. The sequenced sample was peripheral blood, obtained in the third trimester of pregnancy. These TCRs come from a female donor with multiple sclerosis, enrolled in a pregnancy study.

The V call is TRBV28, the J call TRBJ1-2; D uncertain. Trimming stripped 7 bases from V and 3 bases from J, with 12 bases between. The CDR3 runs to 13 residues. CDR1 MDHEN and CDR2 SYDVKM come from the germline V gene. CDR3 DNA: TGTGCCAGCACCTTAACGGCGGACTATGGCTACACCTTC. It translates to CASTLTADYGYTF.

The chain recombines TRBV19 with TRBJ2-7; 9 nucleotides line up with TRBD2. In germline, CDR1 is LNHDA, CDR2 SQIVND (reference sequence). V lost 5 bases, J lost 3 bases, and 11 bases stayed unmatched. This CDR3 contains 16 residues. The CDR3 nucleotides read TGTGCCAGTAGTCCGAGGGGTAGCGGGGGCCTCTACGAGCAGTACTTC. As protein: CASSPRGSGGLYEQYF.

The J gene is TRBJ2-3, the V gene TRBV4-1; 9 bases line up with TRBD2. Germline V CDR1 and CDR2: MGHRA, YSYEKL. CDR3 size: 18 residues. Trimming took 0 bases from V and 2 from J; bases not matched to a gene: 9. CDR3 nucleotide sequence: TGCGCCAGCAGCCAAGAGTTCCCGACTAGCGGCTACACAGATACGCAGTATTTT. Translated: CASSQEFPTSGYTDTQYF.

The chain has TRBV30 and TRBJ1-5; D gene ambiguous. Between the trimmed V and J ends, which lost 5 bases and 9 bases, there was a span of 14 bases. The CDR3 covers 12 residues. In germline, CDR1 is GTSNPN, CDR2 SVGIG (reference sequence). CDR3 amino acids: CAWAEVMGPQHF. Written as DNA, the CDR3 is TGTGCCTGGGCCGAGGTAATGGGGCCCCAGCATTTT.

V and J are TRBV9 and TRBJ2-1; 9 bases are shared with TRBD2. The germline gives CDR1 SGDLS, CDR2 YYNGEE. The V gene end was trimmed by 4 bases and the J gene end by 1 base; junction bases not matched to a gene: 9. The CDR3 contains 17 residues. CDR3 residues: CASSSPFSGGSYNEQFF. The CDR3 region has the DNA TGTGCCAGCAGCTCCCCATTTAGCGGGGGATCCTACAATGAGCAGTTCTTC.

V usage is TRBV5-1 and J usage is TRBJ2-4; the D gene is possibly TRBD2 (6 bases). This CDR3 has 17 amino acids. Trimming cost V 4 bases and J 0 bases, with 17 bases left between them. CDR1 is SGHRS, CDR2 YFSETQ, per germline. The CDR3 loop is CASSRGLPGIAKNIQYF. The CDR3 nucleotides are TGCGCCAGCAGCCGGGGACTCCCGGGGATAGCCAAAAACATTCAGTACTTC. Together with reference TRBV5-1 and TRBJ2-4, the CDR3 gives the full variable domain: KAGVTQTPRYLIKTRGQQVTLSCSPISGHRSVSWYQQTPGQGLQFLFEYFSETQRNKGNFPGRFSGRQFSNSRSEMNVSTLELGDSALYLCASSRGLPGIAKNIQYFGAGTRLSVL.

This clone was recorded once. This rearrangement joins TRBV10-3 to TRBJ2-1, with 7 bases identical to TRBD2. CDR1 and CDR2 from the germline V gene are ENHRY and SYGVKD. The CDR3 consists of 14 residues. V gave up 6 bases and J gave up 5 bases; unmatched junction bases: 7. CDR3 protein: CAIRPPGLDNEQFF. The CDR3 DNA reads TGTGCCATCAGACCACCCGGACTAGACAATGAGCAGTTCTTC.

This clone was seen only once. CDR3 residues: CASSLDGGYEQYF. CDR3 in DNA: TGTGCCAGCAGCTTAGATGGGGGGTACGAGCAGTACTTC. This sequence joins TRBV7-9 and TRBJ2-7; a weak D match, TRBD2 (6 bases). The V end was cut by 1 base, the J end by 4 bases, with 8 bases between. This CDR3 has 13 amino acids. Germline V gives CDR1 SEHNR, CDR2 FQNEAQ (reference sequence).

The V gene is TRBV7-9, the J gene TRBJ2-2; no firm D call. From germline, CDR1 is SEHNR and CDR2 FQNEAQ (reference sequence). CDR3 length equals 15 residues. The V end lost 5 bases, the J end lost 0 bases, and 10 bases lay between the germline ends. CDR3 bases: TGTGCCAGCAGCCCCCGCGGCCCGAACACCGGGGAGCTGTTTTTT. Encoded protein: CASSPRGPNTGELFF.

This chain links TRBV2 with TRBJ1-1, with 9 bases aligning to TRBD1. From germline, CDR1 is SNHLY and CDR2 FYNNEI. The CDR3 is 12 amino acids. The V and J ends lost 2 bases and 11 bases, in that order; junction bases with no gene match: 3. CDR3 DNA: TGTGCCAGCAGTGAAAGGGACAGGGCGGCTTTCTTT. The encoded protein is CASSERDRAAFF.

This clone was observed a handful of times. This chain connects TRBV18 to TRBJ1-6; D is perhaps TRBD1 (6 bases). V was trimmed by 3 bases and J by 7 bases, leaving 13 bases between them. The CDR3 runs to 15 residues. Germline-derived CDR1 and CDR2 are KGHSH and LQKENI. CDR3 nucleotide sequence: TGTGCCAGCTCACCGGTAGGGACAACAAATTCACCCCTCCACTTT. Its protein is CASSPVGTTNSPLHF.

This chain connects TRBV7-6 to TRBJ2-5; TRBD2 matches 8 bases. Germline values: CDR1 SGHVS, CDR2 FNYEAQ. Trimming removed 1 base from V and 3 bases from J; junction bases left unmatched: 13. CDR3 length: 18 residues. The CDR3 region is CASSLVRAGEGVKETQYF. The DNA of the CDR3 is TGTGCCAGCAGCTTAGTACGAGCGGGGGAGGGGGTTAAAGAGACCCAGTACTTC.

The rearrangement joins TRBV2 to TRBJ1-2, with TRBD1 as a possible D gene (6 bases). Trimming stripped 3 bases from V and 3 bases from J, with 14 bases between. This CDR3 is 15 amino acids long. Germline V gives CDR1 SNHLY, CDR2 FYNNEI. CDR3 sequence: CASSDAGELHYGYTF. DNA of the CDR3: TGTGCCAGCAGTGACGCAGGGGAGCTTCACTATGGCTACACCTTC.

This clone was observed once. The genes are TRBV9 and TRBJ2-5; weak D call: TRBD2 (6 bases). CDR1 is SGDLS, CDR2 YYNGEE, per germline. With 3 bases removed from V and 5 bases from J, the gap between germline ends came to 11 bases. The CDR3 covers 13 residues. The DNA for the CDR3 is TGTGCCAGCAGCGGTCCGAGCGGGGAGACCCAGTACTTC. Protein sequence: CASSGPSGETQYF.